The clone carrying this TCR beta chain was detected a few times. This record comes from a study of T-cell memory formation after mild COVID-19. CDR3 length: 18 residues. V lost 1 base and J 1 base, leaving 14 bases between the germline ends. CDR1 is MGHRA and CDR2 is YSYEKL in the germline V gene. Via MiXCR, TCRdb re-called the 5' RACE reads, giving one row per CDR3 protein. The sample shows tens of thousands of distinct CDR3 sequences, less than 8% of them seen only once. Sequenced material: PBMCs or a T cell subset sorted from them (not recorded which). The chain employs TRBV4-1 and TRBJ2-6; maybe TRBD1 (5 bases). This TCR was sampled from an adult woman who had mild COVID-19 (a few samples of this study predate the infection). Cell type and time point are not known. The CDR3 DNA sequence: TGCGCCAGCAGCCAAGCTGGACAACGTGGATCTGGGGCCAACGTCCTGACTTTC. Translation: CASSQAGQRGSGANVLTF.